Shown below are 29 T cell receptor beta chains from a single sample sequenced in a study of blood T cell repertoires in COVID-19. The assay was immunoSEQ multiplex PCR, and TCRdb's table has in-frame clones only and misses some. The sample holds 150,000 to 170,000 clones, 83% seen once. Sequencing input: peripheral blood. The receptors stem from a woman aged 55 to 70 with COVID-19, enrolled during active disease.

The V and J genes are TRBV19 and TRBJ1-2; tentative D call: TRBD1 (6 bases). Germline V lookup: CDR1 LNHDA, CDR2 SQIVND (reference sequence). Trimming cost V 5 bases and J 6 bases, with 13 bases left between them. The CDR3 contains 13 residues. Here the CDR3 reads CASSVAGTNGYTF. The CDR3 nucleotides are TGTGCCAGTAGTGTAGCCGGGACAAATGGCTACACCTTC.

The chain has TRBV7-6 and TRBJ1-5; TRBD1 is a possible D gene (6 bases). The V end lost 5 bases, the J end lost 6 bases, and 11 bases lay between the germline ends. The CDR3 loop spans 13 amino acids. Germline V CDR1 and CDR2: SGHVS, FNYEAQ. CDR3 region: CASSHGGAQPQHF. CDR3 nucleotide sequence: TGTGCCAGCAGCCACGGGGGGGCTCAGCCCCAGCATTTT.

The chain recombines TRBV3-1 (or the pseudogene TRBV3-2) with TRBJ1-2; 10 nucleotides line up with TRBD1. V lost 8 bases to trimming and J lost 5 bases; unmatched junction nucleotides: 11. The CDR3 sequence is 15 residues long. Germline V CDR1 and CDR2: LGHDT, YNNKEL (reference sequence). CDR3 nucleotides: TGTGCCAGCTACTCGCGGGACAGGGGACTTTATGGCTACACCTTC. This sequence encodes CASYSRDRGLYGYTF.

The chain links TRBV7-9 to TRBJ2-7; a possible D gene is TRBD1 (6 bases). Germline V gene lookup returns CDR1 SEHNR and CDR2 FQNEAQ (reference sequence). The CDR3 runs to 13 residues. The V and J ends lost 4 bases and 7 bases respectively, with 14 bases between them. CDR3 bases: TGTGCCAGCAGCTACACACAGGGTAGTGAGCAGTACTTC. Its protein is CASSYTQGSEQYF.

Details on this clone: The sample holds other DNA sequences that translate to the same CDR3. This chain joins TRBV5-1 and TRBJ2-3; 11 nucleotides agree with TRBD2. With V trimmed by 0 bases and J by 3 bases, 0 bases remained unmatched. This CDR3 region has 15 residues. Germline values: CDR1 SGHRS, CDR2 YFSETQ. The CDR3 loop reads CASSLGLAGTDTQYF. In nucleotides, the CDR3 is TGCGCCAGCAGCTTGGGACTAGCGGGGACAGATACGCAGTATTTT.

As for this clone: Within the sample, other DNA sequences also encode this same CDR3. The chain links TRBV18 to TRBJ1-1; 7 bases align to TRBD1. The CDR3 spans 15 residues. Losses at the gene ends were 6 bases for V and 1 base for J; bases not matched to a gene: 8. CDR1 KGHSH and CDR2 LQKENI come from the germline V gene. CDR3: CASSPRQGGNTEAFF. CDR3 DNA: TGTGCCAGCTCCCCTAGACAGGGAGGGAACACTGAAGCTTTCTTT.

The V gene is TRBV20-1, the J gene TRBJ2-5; D possibly corresponds to TRBD2 (6 bases). The germline CDR1 and CDR2 sequences are DFQATT and SNEGSKA (reference sequence). CDR3 length: 14 residues. Between the trimmed V and J ends, which lost 3 bases and 5 bases, there was a span of 16 bases. The CDR3 spells CSASSLRGGETQYF. DNA for the CDR3: TGCAGTGCTAGTTCCCTGCGGGGTGGGGAGACCCAGTACTTC.

The chain carries TRBV6-5 and TRBJ1-2; maybe TRBD1 (6 bases). CDR1 MNHEY and CDR2 SVGAGI come from the germline V gene. V dropped 1 base and J dropped 4 bases, with 13 bases sitting between them. The CDR3 has 15 amino acids. CDR3: CASSYLRGQGYGYTF. DNA of the CDR3: TGTGCCAGCAGTTACTTGCGGGGGCAAGGCTATGGCTACACCTTC.

The gene calls are TRBV11-3 and TRBJ2-1, with 13 positions matching TRBD2. The CDR3 is made up of 16 amino acids. Germline values: CDR1 SGHNT, CDR2 YENEEA. V trimming: 1 base; J trimming: 8 bases; junction bases outside the gene matches: 5. DNA for the CDR3: TGTGCCAGCAGCTTAGGAGGACTAGCGGGAGCACATGAGCAGTTCTTC. Translating gives CASSLGGLAGAHEQFF.

This chain joins TRBV12-3 or TRBV12-4 and TRBJ1-2; D is uncertain. The germline V and J ends were trimmed by 7 bases and 8 bases, with 17 bases remaining between them. There are 13 residues in the CDR3. The CDR3 is CASTPRGGYGYTF. For the CDR3, the DNA is TGTGCCAGCACCCCTCGGGGAGGATACGGCTACACCTTC.

The chain couples TRBV11-2 to TRBJ1-5, with 8 positions matching TRBD1. V lost 5 bases and J lost 7; bases outside the gene matches: 10. The CDR3 runs 15 residues. Germline CDR1 SGHAT, CDR2 FQNNGV. CDR3 region: CASSKTTGAHQPQHF. In DNA form, the CDR3 reads TGTGCCAGCAGCAAGACGACAGGGGCGCACCAGCCCCAGCATTTT.

V and J are TRBV7-9 and TRBJ1-2; unclear D gene. CDR1 is SEHNR, CDR2 FQNEAQ, per germline (reference sequence). The CDR3 is 14 amino acids. The V gene lost 1 base and the J gene lost 6 bases, with 12 bases spanning the gap. CDR3 amino acids: CASSLDRERDGYTF. The CDR3 DNA is TGTGCCAGCAGCTTAGATCGAGAACGTGATGGCTACACCTTC.

This clone has just one count. The J gene is TRBJ2-3, the V gene TRBV21-1; the table's D call, TRBD1, was not checked against the DNA. TRBV21-1 counts as a pseudogene. The CDR3 covers 14 residues. CDR3 region: CASSKAAGTDTQYF. The CDR3 region has the DNA TGTGCCAGCAGCAAAGCTGCAGGGACAGATACGCAGTATTTT.

This clone has a handful of counts. The J gene is TRBJ2-3, the V gene TRBV7-8, with TRBD2 matching 9 bases. This CDR3 has 11 amino acids. The germline CDR1 and CDR2 sequences are SGHVS and FQNEAQ. V was pared by 5 bases and J by 11 bases, with 2 bases of the junction left unmatched. The CDR3 bases are TGTGCCAGCAGCCAGACTAGCGGGCAGTATTTT. This gives the protein CASSQTSGQYF.

The CDR3 DNA reads TGCGCCAGCAAATATCAGCGGGAGTACAATGAGCAGTTCTTC. Amino acid sequence: CASKYQREYNEQFF. The chain combines TRBV5-1 with TRBJ2-1, with 8 bases lining up with TRBD2. The V gene end was trimmed by 6 bases and the J gene end by 4 bases; junction bases not matched to a gene: 6. Germline V gene sequence: CDR1 SGHRS, CDR2 YFSETQ. The CDR3 length is 14 residues. Full variable domain (rest looked up from reference TRBV5-1 and TRBJ2-1): KAGVTQTPRYLIKTRGQQVTLSCSPISGHRSVSWYQQTPGQGLQFLFEYFSETQRNKGNFPGRFSGRQFSNSRSEMNVSTLELGDSALYLCASKYQREYNEQFFGPGTRLTVL.

The chain links TRBV4-2 to TRBJ1-2; 7 nucleotides match TRBD1. V dropped 1 base and J dropped 4; count of bases not matched to a gene: 6. Per the germline V gene, CDR1 is LGHNA and CDR2 is YNFKEQ. CDR3 size: 15 residues. CDR3 amino acids: CASSQVIGTVYGYTF. CDR3 nucleotide sequence: TGTGCCAGCAGCCAAGTGATAGGGACAGTCTATGGCTACACCTTC.

This clone came up a few times. This sample also contains other DNA sequences that code for the same CDR3. J is TRBJ1-1 and V is TRBV6-6; possible D gene TRBD1, 6 bases. Germline V CDR1 and CDR2: MNHNY, SVGAGI (reference sequence). V was trimmed by 5 bases and J by 1 base, leaving 8 bases between them. CDR3 length equals 13 residues. CDR3 residues: CASSQQGNTEAFF. DNA of the CDR3: TGTGCCAGCAGTCAACAGGGGAACACTGAAGCTTTCTTT.

CDR3 sequence: CASSETPTDTQYF. The CDR3, as DNA: TGCGCCAGCAGTGAGACTCCCACAGATACGCAGTATTTT. The J gene is TRBJ2-3, the V gene TRBV10-1; D unresolved. The germline V and J ends were trimmed by 2 bases and 2 bases, with 5 bases remaining between them. The germline CDR1 and CDR2 sequences are WNHNN and SYGVQD (reference sequence). This CDR3 is built from 13 residues.

V and J are TRBV7-2 and TRBJ2-5, with 9 bases fitting TRBD2. The CDR3 length is 15 residues. With 5 bases clipped from V and 2 bases from J, the junction kept 6 bases outside the gene matches. Germline V lookup: CDR1 SGHTA, CDR2 FQGNSA. CDR3 protein: CASSTQRGVQETQYF. The CDR3 nucleotides are TGTGCCAGCAGCACACAGCGGGGGGTACAAGAGACCCAGTACTTC.

This chain uses TRBV18 with TRBJ2-1; 10 bases are a match to TRBD2. The J segment lost 6 bases and the V segment lost 4 bases, leaving 9 bases of the junction unmatched. Germline V lookup: CDR1 KGHSH, CDR2 LQKENI. The CDR3 consists of 16 residues. For the CDR3, the DNA is TGTGCCAGCTCACGGGGTGCTAGCGGGAGACCCAATGAGCAGTTCTTC. Protein sequence: CASSRGASGRPNEQFF.

The V and J genes are TRBV5-1 and TRBJ1-5, with TRBD1 identical over 8 bases. The CDR3 is 15 residues long. Germline assignment: CDR1 SGHRS and CDR2 YFSETQ. V lost 4 bases, J lost 4 bases, and 7 bases stayed unmatched. In DNA, the CDR3 is TGCGCCAGCAGCCCCGGGACAGGCGGTAATCAGCCCCAGCATTTT. This sequence encodes CASSPGTGGNQPQHF. Based on the CDR3 plus reference TRBV5-1 and TRBJ1-5, the full variable domain is KAGVTQTPRYLIKTRGQQVTLSCSPISGHRSVSWYQQTPGQGLQFLFEYFSETQRNKGNFPGRFSGRQFSNSRSEMNVSTLELGDSALYLCASSPGTGGNQPQHFGDGTRLSIL.

The J gene is TRBJ2-4, the V gene TRBV5-5, with 8 bases fitting TRBD1. This CDR3 region has 13 residues. J lost 7 bases, V lost 0 bases, and 0 bases had no gene match. The germline CDR1 and CDR2 sequences are SGHKS and YYEKEE (reference sequence). The CDR3, as DNA: TGTGCCAGCAGCTTGGGGACAGGGAACATTCAGTACTTC. Translation gives CASSLGTGNIQYF. Combining the CDR3 with reference TRBV5-5 and TRBJ2-4 gives the whole variable domain DAGVTQSPTHLIKTRGQQVTLRCSPISGHKSVSWYQQVLGQGPQFIFQYYEKEERGRGNFPDRFSARQFPNYSSELNVNALLLGDSALYLCASSLGTGNIQYFGAGTRLSVL.

The rearrangement uses TRBV5-4 and TRBJ1-2; a possible D gene is TRBD1 (5 bases). Germline V gives CDR1 SGHNT, CDR2 YYREEE (reference sequence). V lost 4 bases, J lost 6 bases, and 13 bases lay in between. The CDR3 runs 13 residues. CDR3 coding DNA: TGTGCCAGCAGCCCTCCCACCAGGGATGGCTACACCTTC. It encodes CASSPPTRDGYTF.

This chain connects TRBV2 to TRBJ1-5, with TRBD1 as a possible D gene (6 bases). Germline-derived CDR1 and CDR2 are SNHLY and FYNNEI. The length of the CDR3 is 13 residues. The V gene lost 4 bases and the J gene lost 4 bases, with 8 bases spanning the gap. The DNA for the CDR3 is TGTGCCAGCAGTGGCAGGGGTAATCAGCCCCAGCATTTT. Encoded protein: CASSGRGNQPQHF.

This clone was detected only once. V is TRBV2 and J is TRBJ2-7; D is perhaps TRBD2 (6 bases). Germline V gene sequence: CDR1 SNHLY, CDR2 FYNNEI. V lost 7 bases, J lost 4 bases, and 11 bases lay in between. The CDR3 spans 12 residues. The CDR3 is CASKEGRYEQYV. The CDR3 DNA follows: TGTGCCAGCAAGGAGGGGAGGTACGAGCAGTACGTC.

CDR3 amino acids: CASSLAPGMNYGYTF. In nucleotides, the CDR3 is TGTGCCAGCAGCTTAGCCCCGGGGATGAACTATGGCTACACCTTC. J is TRBJ1-2 and V is TRBV7-9, with unresolved D. CDR1 is SEHNR, CDR2 FQNEAQ, per germline (reference sequence). The length of the CDR3 is 15 residues. The V gene lost 0 bases and the J gene lost 2 bases, with 10 bases spanning the gap.

This chain connects TRBV11-2 to TRBJ2-1; D is uncertain. In germline, CDR1 is SGHAT, CDR2 FQNNGV. Trimming left V 0 bases short and J 10 bases short, with 10 bases between. CDR3 length: 13 amino acids. CDR3 sequence (DNA): TGTGCCAGCAGCTTAGATAGGAGTGGAGAGCAGTTCTTC. Encoded protein: CASSLDRSGEQFF.

This clone was picked up many times. The J gene is TRBJ1-5, the V gene TRBV19; D not certain. CDR3 length: 15 amino acids. Deletions cut 1 base from V and 4 bases from J, with 11 bases between. CDR1 and CDR2 (germline): LNHDA, SQIVND (reference sequence). This chain's CDR3 is CASSIGQVMNQPQHF. Written as DNA, the CDR3 is TGTGCCAGTAGTATAGGCCAGGTCATGAATCAGCCCCAGCATTTT.

This clone showed up just once. The chain uses TRBV6-1 and TRBJ2-7; TRBD1 matches at 11 bases. This CDR3 has 16 amino acids. The germline CDR1 and CDR2 sequences are MNHNS and SASEGT. The J segment lost 3 bases and the V segment lost 4 bases, leaving 8 bases of the junction unmatched. The CDR3 region is CASSALGGTGGYEQYF. Written as DNA, the CDR3 is TGTGCCAGCAGTGCACTAGGAGGGACAGGGGGCTACGAGCAGTACTTC.